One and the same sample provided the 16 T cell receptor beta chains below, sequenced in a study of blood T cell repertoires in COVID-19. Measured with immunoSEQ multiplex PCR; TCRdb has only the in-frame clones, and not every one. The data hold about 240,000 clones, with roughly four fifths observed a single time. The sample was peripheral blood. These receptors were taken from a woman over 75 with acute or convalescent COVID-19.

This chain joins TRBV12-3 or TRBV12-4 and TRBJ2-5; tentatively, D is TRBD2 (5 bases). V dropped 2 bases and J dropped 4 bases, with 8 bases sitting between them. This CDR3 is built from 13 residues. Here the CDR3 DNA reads TGTGCCAGCAGTTTAAGCGGTATAGAGACCCAGTACTTC. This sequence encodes CASSLSGIETQYF.

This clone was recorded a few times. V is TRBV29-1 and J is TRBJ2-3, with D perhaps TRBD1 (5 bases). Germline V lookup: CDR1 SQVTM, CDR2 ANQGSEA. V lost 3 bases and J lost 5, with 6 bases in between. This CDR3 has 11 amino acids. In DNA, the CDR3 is TGCAGCGTTGAGCAGGGAGATACGCAGTATTTT. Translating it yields CSVEQGDTQYF.

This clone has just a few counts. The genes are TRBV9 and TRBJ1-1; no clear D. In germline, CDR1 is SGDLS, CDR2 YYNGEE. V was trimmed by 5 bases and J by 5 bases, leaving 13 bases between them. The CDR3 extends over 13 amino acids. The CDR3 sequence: CASSRSETTEAFF. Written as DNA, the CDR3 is TGTGCCAGCAGTCGTAGTGAGACAACTGAAGCTTTCTTT.

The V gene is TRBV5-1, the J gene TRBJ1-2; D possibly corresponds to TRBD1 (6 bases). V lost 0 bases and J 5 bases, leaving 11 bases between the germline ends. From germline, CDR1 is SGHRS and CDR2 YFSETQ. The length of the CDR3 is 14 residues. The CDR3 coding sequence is TGCGCCAGCAGCTTGGAAGGGGGAGCTTATGGCTACACCTTC. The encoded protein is CASSLEGGAYGYTF.

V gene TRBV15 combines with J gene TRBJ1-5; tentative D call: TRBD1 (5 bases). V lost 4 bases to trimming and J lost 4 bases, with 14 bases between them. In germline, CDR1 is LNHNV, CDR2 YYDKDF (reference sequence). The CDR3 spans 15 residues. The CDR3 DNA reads TGTGCCACCAGCAATCCCGGACGGGGGAATCAGCCCCAGCATTTT. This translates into CATSNPGRGNQPQHF. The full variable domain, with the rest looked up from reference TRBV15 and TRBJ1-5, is DAMVIQNPRYQVTQFGKPVTLSCSQTLNHNVMYWYQQKSSQAPKLLFHYYDKDFNNEADTPDNFQSRRPNTSFCFLDIRSPGLGDTAMYLCATSNPGRGNQPQHFGDGTRLSIL.

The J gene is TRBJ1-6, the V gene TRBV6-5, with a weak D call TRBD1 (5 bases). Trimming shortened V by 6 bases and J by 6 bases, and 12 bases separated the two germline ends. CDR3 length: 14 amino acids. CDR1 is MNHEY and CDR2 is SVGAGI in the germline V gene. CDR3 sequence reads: CASSAFQGNSPLHF. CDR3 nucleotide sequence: TGTGCCAGCAGCGCTTTTCAGGGTAATTCACCCCTCCACTTT.

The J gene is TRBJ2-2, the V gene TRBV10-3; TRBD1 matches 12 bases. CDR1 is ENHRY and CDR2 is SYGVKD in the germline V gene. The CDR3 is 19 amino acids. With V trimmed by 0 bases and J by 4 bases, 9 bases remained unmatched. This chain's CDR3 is CAISESGTGGLVSTGELFF. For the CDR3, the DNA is TGTGCCATCAGTGAGTCCGGGACAGGGGGCCTCGTGAGCACCGGGGAGCTGTTTTTT.

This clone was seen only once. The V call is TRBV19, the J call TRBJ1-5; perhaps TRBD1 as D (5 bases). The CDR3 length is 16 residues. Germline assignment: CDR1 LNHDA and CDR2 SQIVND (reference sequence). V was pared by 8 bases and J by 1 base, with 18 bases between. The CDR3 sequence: CASVGLGAGSNQPQHF. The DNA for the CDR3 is TGTGCCAGTGTGGGCCTAGGGGCGGGAAGCAATCAGCCCCAGCATTTT.

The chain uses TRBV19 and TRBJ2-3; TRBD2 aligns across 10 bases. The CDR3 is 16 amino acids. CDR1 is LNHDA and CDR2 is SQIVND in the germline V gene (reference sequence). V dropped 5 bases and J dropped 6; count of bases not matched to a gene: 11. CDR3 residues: CASSGDLAGGVDTQYF. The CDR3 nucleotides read TGTGCCAGTAGTGGCGACTTAGCGGGGGGAGTGGATACGCAGTATTTT.

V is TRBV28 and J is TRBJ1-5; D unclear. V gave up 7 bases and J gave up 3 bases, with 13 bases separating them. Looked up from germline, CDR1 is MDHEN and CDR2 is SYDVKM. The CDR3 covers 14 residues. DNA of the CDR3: TGTGCCAGCAACGAGGGAGGGAACAATCAGCCCCAGCATTTT. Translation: CASNEGGNNQPQHF.

CDR3 sequence reads: CASSLWGTGRTEAFF. The CDR3 DNA reads TGTGCCAGCAGTTTATGGGGGACAGGGAGGACTGAAGCTTTCTTT. The chain uses TRBV28 and TRBJ1-1; TRBD1 matches at 9 bases. Germline CDR1 MDHEN, CDR2 SYDVKM. J was trimmed by 5 bases and V by 0 bases; bases with no gene match: 4. The CDR3 totals 15 residues.

Here the CDR3 DNA reads TGTGCCAGCAGTTTCTCCTGGGCCTATGGCTACACCTTC. It codes for CASSFSWAYGYTF. The chain joins TRBV28 to TRBJ1-2; D gene unclear. With 3 bases removed from V and 4 bases from J, the gap between germline ends came to 9 bases. The CDR3 is 13 residues long. Germline V gene lookup returns CDR1 MDHEN and CDR2 SYDVKM.

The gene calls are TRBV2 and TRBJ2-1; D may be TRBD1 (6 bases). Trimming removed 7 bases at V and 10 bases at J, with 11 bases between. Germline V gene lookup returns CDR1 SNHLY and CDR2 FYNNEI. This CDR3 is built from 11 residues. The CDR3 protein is CASTGGPEQFF. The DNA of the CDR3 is TGTGCCAGCACTGGGGGCCCAGAGCAGTTCTTC.

CDR3 nucleotides: TGTGCCAGTAGTGCTGGACAGGGGAGCTATAGCAATCAGCCCCAGCATTTT. This translates into CASSAGQGSYSNQPQHF. The chain employs TRBV19 and TRBJ1-5; 9 bases match TRBD1. The length of the CDR3 is 17 residues. Germline values: CDR1 LNHDA, CDR2 SQIVND (reference sequence). The V and J ends lost 5 bases and 0 bases, in that order; junction bases with no gene match: 8.

DNA of the CDR3: TGTGCCAGCAGCTTGGAGGGGCAGGGTAGAAACACCGGGGAGCTGTTTTTT. Protein sequence: CASSLEGQGRNTGELFF. The rearrangement links TRBV5-6 to TRBJ2-2, with TRBD1 as a possible D gene (5 bases). CDR1 and CDR2 from the germline V gene are SGHDT and YYEEEE. Trimming cost V 0 bases and J 2 bases, with 14 bases left between them. This CDR3 is built from 17 residues.

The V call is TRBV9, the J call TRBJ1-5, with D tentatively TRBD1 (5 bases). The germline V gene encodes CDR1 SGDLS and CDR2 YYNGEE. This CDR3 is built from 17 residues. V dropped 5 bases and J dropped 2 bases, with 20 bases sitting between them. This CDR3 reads CASRCCGGGSGNQPQHF. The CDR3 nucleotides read TGTGCCAGCAGGTGCTGCGGGGGAGGGTCGGGCAATCAGCCCCAGCATTTT.